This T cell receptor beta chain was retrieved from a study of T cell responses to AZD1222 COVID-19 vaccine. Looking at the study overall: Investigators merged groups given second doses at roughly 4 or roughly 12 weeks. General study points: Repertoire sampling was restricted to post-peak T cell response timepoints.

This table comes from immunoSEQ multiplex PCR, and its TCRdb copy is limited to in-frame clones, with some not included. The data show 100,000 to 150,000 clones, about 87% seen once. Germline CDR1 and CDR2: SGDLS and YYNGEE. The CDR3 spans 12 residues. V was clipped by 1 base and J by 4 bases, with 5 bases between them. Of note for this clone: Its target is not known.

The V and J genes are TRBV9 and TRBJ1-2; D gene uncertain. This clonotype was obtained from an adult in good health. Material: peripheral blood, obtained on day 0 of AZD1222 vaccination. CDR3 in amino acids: CASSVTPYGYTF. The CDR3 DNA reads TGTGCCAGCAGCGTAACCCCCTATGGCTACACCTTC.